This record looks at one T cell receptor (beta chain) sequence and its context. The antigen is unknown. CDR3 length: 15 amino acids. Trimming shortened V by 1 base and J by 5 bases, and 12 bases separated the two germline ends. In germline, CDR1 is LGHNA, CDR2 YSLEER. The sample is drawn from a study of Ad26.COV2.S vaccination and SARS-CoV-2 variants. At the level of the study: Donor got 5x10^10 or 1x10^11 viral particles of Ad26.COV2.S.

Noted treatment: around 19 received Ad26.COV2.S at low or high dose, single or two shots; about 5 received placebo; per-sample allocation not given. Specimen acquisition occurred on day 63 following the initial vaccine or placebo injection. Study findings and constraints: Participants given vaccine showed non-spike TCR breadth similar to that of placebo recipients.

Clones were sequenced by immunoSEQ multiplex PCR, and TCRdb holds only the in-frame ones, with some missing. The sample has a few hundred thousand clones, around nine tenths seen once. V is TRBV4-3 and J is TRBJ2-1; D may correspond to TRBD1 or TRBD2 (5 bases each). Sequencing used peripheral blood, obtained in a trial of Ad26.COV2.S vaccine versus placebo. This sequence was found in a person between 18 and 60 years old who received the Ad26.COV2.S COVID-19 vaccine or a placebo. The CDR3 DNA is TGCGCCAGCAGCCAAGCCGGGACCGCTCACAATGAGCAGTTCTTC. This translates into CASSQAGTAHNEQFF.